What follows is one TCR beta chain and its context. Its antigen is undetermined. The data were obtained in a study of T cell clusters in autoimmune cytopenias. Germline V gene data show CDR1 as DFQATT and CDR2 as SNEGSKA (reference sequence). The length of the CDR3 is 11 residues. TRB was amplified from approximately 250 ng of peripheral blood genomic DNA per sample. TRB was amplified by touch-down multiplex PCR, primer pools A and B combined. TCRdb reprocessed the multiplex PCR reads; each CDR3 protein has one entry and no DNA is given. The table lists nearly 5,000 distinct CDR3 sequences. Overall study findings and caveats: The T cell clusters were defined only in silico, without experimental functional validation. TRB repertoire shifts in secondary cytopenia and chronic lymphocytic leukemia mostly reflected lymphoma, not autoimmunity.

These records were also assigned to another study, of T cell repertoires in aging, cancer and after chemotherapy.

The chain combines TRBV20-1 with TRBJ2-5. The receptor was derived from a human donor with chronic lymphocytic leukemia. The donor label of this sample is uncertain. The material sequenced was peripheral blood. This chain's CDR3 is CSAREGETQYF.